The rows below give T cell receptor beta chains drawn from one sample of a study of T-cell memory formation after mild COVID-19. One entry per CDR3 protein results from TCRdb running MiXCR on the 5' RACE reads. The repertoire consists of around 200,000 distinct CDR3 sequences, with over 20% occurring once and the leading ten covering roughly 23%. Sequenced input: PBMCs or a T cell subset sorted from them (not recorded which). The source of these receptors is an adult woman who had mild COVID-19 (a few samples of this study predate the infection). Cell type and time point are not known. Both conserved end residues are part of each CDR3. A D gene is named only where the DNA matches it firmly. Some rows have no size entry. The others give once, few or many, or a class for an expanded clone.

clone size	V gene	J gene	D gene	CDR3 protein	CDR3 DNA
many	TRBV9	TRBJ1-5	TRBD1	CASSPQGAEPQHF	TGTGCCAGCAGCCCCCAGGGGGCTGAGCCCCAGCATTTT
-	TRBV15	TRBJ2-1	-	CATSREEGPFNEQFF	TGTGCCACCAGCAGAGAGGAGGGGCCCTTCAATGAGCAGTTCTTC
-	TRBV4-2	TRBJ2-3	-	CASSQDPGSGTGTDTQYF	TGTGCCAGCAGCCAAGATCCAGGGAGCGGCACTGGCACAGATACGCAGTATTTT
few	TRBV12-3/TRBV12-4	TRBJ2-2	-	CASSVKHTGELFF	TGTGCCAGCAGTGTGAAGCACACCGGGGAGCTGTTTTTT
few	TRBV7-9	TRBJ2-2	TRBD1	CASSSRDREPTNTGELFF	TGTGCCAGCAGCTCCCGGGACAGGGAACCGACGAACACCGGGGAGCTGTTTTTT
few	TRBV4-1	TRBJ2-5	TRBD2	CASSSVGGGQETQYF	TGCGCCAGCAGCTCCGTCGGGGGGGGCCAAGAGACCCAGTACTTC
-	TRBV4-3	TRBJ2-3	TRBD2	CASSQDPGLARTDTQYF	TGCGCCAGCAGCCAAGACCCGGGACTAGCGAGAACAGATACGCAGTATTTT
-	TRBV11-2	TRBJ2-1	TRBD2	CASSLASTSGINNEQFF	TGTGCCAGCAGCTTAGCCTCTACTAGCGGGATCAACAATGAGCAGTTCTTC
few	TRBV15	TRBJ2-2	TRBD2	CATSRDGAGTSVDGELFF	TGTGCCACCAGCAGAGACGGAGCCGGGACTAGCGTTGACGGGGAGCTGTTTTTT
-	TRBV12-3/TRBV12-4	TRBJ2-2	-	CASSSNPGYTGELFF	TGTGCCAGCAGCTCAAATCCGGGGTACACCGGGGAGCTGTTTTTT